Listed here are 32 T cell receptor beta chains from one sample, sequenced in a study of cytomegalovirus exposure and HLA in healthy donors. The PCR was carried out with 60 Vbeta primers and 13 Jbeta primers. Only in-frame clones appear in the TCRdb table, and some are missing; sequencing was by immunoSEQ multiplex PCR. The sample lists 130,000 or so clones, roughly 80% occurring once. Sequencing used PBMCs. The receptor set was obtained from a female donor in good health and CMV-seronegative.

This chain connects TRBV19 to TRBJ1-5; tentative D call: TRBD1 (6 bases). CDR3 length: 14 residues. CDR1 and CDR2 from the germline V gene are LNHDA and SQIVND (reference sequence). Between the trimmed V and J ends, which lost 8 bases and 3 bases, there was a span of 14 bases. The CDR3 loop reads CASHKDSYNQPQHF. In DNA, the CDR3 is TGTGCCAGTCACAAGGACAGCTACAATCAGCCCCAGCATTTT.

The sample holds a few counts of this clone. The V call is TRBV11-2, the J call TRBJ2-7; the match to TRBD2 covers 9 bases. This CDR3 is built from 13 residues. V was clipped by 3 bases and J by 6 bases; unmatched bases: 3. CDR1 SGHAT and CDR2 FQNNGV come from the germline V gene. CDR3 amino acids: CASSFGTSCEQYF. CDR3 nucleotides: TGTGCCAGCAGCTTTGGGACTAGCTGCGAGCAGTACTTC.

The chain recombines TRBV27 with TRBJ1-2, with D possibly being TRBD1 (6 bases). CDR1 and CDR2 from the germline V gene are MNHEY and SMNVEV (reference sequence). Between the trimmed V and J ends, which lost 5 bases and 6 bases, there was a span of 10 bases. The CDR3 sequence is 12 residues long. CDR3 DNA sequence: TGTGCCAGCAGTACTGACAGGAATGGCTACACCTTC. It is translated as CASSTDRNGYTF.

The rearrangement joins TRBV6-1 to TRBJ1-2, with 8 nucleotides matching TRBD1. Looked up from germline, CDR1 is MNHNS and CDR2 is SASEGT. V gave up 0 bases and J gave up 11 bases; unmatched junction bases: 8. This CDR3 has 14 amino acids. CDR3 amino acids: CASSEAGQGFNYTF. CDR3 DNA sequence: TGTGCCAGCAGTGAAGCCGGACAGGGTTTTAATTACACCTTC.

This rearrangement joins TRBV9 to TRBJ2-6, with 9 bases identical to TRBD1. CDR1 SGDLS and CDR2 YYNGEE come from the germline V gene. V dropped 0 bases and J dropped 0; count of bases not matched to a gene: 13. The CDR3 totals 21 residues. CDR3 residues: CASSVAVWRGQGPSGANVLTF. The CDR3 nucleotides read TGTGCCAGCAGCGTAGCTGTTTGGAGGGGACAGGGTCCCTCTGGGGCCAACGTCCTGACTTTC.

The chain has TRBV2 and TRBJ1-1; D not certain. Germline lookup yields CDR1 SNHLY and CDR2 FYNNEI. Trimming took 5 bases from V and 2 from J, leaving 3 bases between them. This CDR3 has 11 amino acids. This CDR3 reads CASSTNTEAFF. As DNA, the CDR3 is TGTGCCAGCAGTACAAACACTGAAGCTTTCTTT.

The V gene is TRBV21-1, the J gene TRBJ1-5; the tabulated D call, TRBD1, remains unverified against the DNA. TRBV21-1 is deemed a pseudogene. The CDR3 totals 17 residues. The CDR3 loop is CASSKEQGREDNQPQHF. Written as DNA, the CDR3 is TGTGCCAGCAGCAAAGAACAGGGGAGAGAAGACAATCAGCCCCAGCATTTT.

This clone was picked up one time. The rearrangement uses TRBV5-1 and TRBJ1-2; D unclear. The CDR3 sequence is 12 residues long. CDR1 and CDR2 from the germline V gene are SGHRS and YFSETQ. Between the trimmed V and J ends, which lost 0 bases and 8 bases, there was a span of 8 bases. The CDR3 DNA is TGCGCCAGCAGCTTGGGACAAGGAGGCTACACCTTC. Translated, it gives CASSLGQGGYTF.

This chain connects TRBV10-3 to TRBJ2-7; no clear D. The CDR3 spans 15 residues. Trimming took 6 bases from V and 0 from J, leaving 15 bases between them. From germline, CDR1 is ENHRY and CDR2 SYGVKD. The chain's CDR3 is CAISPQELHSYEQYF. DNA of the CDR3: TGTGCCATCAGCCCTCAGGAACTTCACTCCTACGAGCAGTACTTC.

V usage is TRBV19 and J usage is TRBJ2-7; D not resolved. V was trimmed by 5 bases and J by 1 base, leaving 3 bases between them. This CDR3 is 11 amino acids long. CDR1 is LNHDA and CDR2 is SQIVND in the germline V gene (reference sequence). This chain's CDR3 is CASSPSYEQYF. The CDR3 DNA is TGTGCCAGTAGTCCTTCCTACGAGCAGTACTTC.

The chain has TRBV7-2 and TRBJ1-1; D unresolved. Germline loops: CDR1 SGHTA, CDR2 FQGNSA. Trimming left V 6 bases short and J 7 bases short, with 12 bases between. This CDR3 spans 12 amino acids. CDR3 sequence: CASSPEMYEAFF. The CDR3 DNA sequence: TGTGCCAGCAGTCCCGAGATGTATGAAGCTTTCTTT.

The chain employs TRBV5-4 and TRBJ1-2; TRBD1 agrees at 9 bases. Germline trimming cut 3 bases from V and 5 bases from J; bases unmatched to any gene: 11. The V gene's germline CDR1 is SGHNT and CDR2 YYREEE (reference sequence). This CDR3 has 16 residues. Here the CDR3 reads CASSWDRELGNYGYTF. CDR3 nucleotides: TGTGCCAGCAGCTGGGACAGGGAGCTAGGTAATTATGGCTACACCTTC.

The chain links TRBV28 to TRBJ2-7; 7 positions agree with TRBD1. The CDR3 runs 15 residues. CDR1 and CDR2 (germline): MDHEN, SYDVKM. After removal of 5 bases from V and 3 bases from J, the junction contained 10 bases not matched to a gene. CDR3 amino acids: CASSGSGTEIYEQYF. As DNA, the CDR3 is TGTGCCAGCAGTGGGTCCGGGACAGAAATCTACGAGCAGTACTTC. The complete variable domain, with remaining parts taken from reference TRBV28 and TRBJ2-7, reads DVKVTQSSRYLVKRTGEKVFLECVQDMDHENMFWYRQDPGLGLRLIYFSYDVKMKEKGDIPEGYSVSREKKERFSLILESASTNQTSMYLCASSGSGTEIYEQYFGPGTRLTVT.

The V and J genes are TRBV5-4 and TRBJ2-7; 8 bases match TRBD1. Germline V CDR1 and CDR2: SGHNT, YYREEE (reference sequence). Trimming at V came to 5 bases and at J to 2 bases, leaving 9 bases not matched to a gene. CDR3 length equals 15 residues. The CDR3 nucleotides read TGTGCCAGCAGGCCTCCGGGACAGGCTCCCTACGAGCAGTACTTC. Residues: CASRPPGQAPYEQYF.

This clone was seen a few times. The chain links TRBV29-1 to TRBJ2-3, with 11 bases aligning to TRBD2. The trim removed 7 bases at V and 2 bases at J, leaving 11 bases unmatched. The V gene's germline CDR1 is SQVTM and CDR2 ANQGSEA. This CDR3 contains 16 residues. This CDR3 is CSARKGTSGFTDTQYF. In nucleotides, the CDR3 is TGCAGCGCCCGAAAGGGGACTAGCGGATTCACAGATACGCAGTATTTT.

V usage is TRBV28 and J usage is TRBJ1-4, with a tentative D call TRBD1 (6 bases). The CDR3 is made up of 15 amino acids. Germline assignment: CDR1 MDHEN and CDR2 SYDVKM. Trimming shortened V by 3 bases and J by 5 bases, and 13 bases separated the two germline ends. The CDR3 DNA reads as TGTGCCAGCAGTTTCCGGACCGGACAGAATGAAAAACTGTTTTTT. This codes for CASSFRTGQNEKLFF.

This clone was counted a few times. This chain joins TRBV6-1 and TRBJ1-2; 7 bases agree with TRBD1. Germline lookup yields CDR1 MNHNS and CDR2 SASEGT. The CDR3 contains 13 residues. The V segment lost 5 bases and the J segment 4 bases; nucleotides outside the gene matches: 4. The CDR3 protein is CASSSGQSYGYTF. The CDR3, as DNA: TGTGCCAGCAGTTCGGGACAGAGCTATGGCTACACCTTC.

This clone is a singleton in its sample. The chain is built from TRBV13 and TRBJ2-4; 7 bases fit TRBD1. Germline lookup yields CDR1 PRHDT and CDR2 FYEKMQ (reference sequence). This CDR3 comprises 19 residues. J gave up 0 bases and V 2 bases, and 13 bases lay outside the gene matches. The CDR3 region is CASSLLVGRDSLAKNIQYF. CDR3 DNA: TGTGCCAGCAGCTTACTTGTAGGCAGGGACAGCTTAGCCAAAAACATTCAGTACTTC.

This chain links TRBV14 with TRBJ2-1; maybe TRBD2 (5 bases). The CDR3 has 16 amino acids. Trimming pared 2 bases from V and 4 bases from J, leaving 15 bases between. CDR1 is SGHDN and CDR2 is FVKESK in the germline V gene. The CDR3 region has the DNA TGTGCCAGCAGCCAATACGGAGGAGACGGTTACAATGAGCAGTTCTTC. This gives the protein CASSQYGGDGYNEQFF. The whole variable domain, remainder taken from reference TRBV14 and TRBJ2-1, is EAGVTQFPSHSVIEKGQTVTLRCDPISGHDNLYWYRRVMGKEIKFLLHFVKESKQDESGMPNNRFLAERTGGTYSTLKVQPAELEDSGVYFCASSQYGGDGYNEQFFGPGTRLTVL.

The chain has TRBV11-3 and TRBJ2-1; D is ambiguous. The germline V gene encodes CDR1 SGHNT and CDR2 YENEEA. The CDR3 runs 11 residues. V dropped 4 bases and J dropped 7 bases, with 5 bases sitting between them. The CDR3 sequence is CASSWSNEQFF. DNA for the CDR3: TGTGCCAGCAGCTGGAGTAATGAGCAGTTCTTC.

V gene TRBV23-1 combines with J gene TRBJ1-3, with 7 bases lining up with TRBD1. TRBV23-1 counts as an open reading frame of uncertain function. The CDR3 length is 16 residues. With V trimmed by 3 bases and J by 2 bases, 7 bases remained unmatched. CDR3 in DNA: TGCGCCAGCAGTCACAGGGACAGAAGCGCTGGAAACACCATATATTTT. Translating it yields CASSHRDRSAGNTIYF.

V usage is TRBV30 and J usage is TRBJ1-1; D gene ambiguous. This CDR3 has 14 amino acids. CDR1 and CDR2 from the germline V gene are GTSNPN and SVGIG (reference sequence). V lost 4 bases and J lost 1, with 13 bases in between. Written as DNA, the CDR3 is TGTGCCTGGACTGTGGCAGGCCGGAACACTGAAGCTTTCTTT. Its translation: CAWTVAGRNTEAFF.

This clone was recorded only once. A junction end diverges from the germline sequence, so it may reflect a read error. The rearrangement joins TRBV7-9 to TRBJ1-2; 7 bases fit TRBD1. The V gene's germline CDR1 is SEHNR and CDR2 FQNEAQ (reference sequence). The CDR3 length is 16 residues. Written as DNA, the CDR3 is TGTTCCAGCAGCTTAGAGACAGGGAGCTATCTCTATGGCTACACCTTC. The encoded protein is CSSSLETGSYLYGYTF.

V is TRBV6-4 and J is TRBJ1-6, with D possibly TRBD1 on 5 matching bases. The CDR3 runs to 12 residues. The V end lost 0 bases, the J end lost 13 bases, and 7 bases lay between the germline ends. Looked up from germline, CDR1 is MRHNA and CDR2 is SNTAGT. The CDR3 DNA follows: TGTGCCAGCAGTGACTCGAAGGGGCCCCTCCACTTT. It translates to CASSDSKGPLHF.

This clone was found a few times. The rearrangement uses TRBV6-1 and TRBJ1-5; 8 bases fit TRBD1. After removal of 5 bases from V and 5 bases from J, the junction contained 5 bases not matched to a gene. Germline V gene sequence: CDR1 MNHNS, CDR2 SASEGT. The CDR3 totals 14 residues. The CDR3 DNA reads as TGTGCCAGCAGTCCCCGACAGGGGCATCAGCCCCAGCATTTT. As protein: CASSPRQGHQPQHF.

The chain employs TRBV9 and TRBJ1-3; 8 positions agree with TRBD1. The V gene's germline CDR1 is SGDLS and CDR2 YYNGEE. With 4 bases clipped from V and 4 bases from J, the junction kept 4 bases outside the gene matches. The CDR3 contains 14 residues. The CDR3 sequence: CASSLTGVGNTIYF. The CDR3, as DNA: TGTGCCAGCAGCTTGACAGGGGTCGGAAACACCATATATTTT.

DNA of the CDR3: TGTGCCAGTAGTATAGGGGCCCACGAAAGCACAGATACGCAGTATTTT. It translates to CASSIGAHESTDTQYF. The chain joins TRBV19 to TRBJ2-3, with D hard to call. The CDR3 sequence is 16 residues long. Trimming cost V 1 base and J 0 bases, with 11 bases left between them. Per germline, CDR1 LNHDA and CDR2 SQIVND (reference sequence).

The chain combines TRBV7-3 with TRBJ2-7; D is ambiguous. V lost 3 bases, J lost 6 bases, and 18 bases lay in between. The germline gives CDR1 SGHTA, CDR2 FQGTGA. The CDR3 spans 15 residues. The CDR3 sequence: CASSLSVATPTEQYF. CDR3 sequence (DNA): TGTGCCAGCAGCTTGTCCGTGGCGACACCTACCGAGCAGTACTTC.

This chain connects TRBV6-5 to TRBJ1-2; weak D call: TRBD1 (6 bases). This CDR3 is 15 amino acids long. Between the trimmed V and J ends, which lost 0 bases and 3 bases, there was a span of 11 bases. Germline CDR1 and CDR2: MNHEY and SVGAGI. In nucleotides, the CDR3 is TGTGCCAGCAGTTACTCGTCACAGGGAGACTATGGCTACACCTTC. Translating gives CASSYSSQGDYGYTF.

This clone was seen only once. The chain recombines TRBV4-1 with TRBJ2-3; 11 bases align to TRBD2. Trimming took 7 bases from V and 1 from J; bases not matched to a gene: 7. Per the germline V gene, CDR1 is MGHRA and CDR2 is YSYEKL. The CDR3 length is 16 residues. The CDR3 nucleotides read TGCGCCAGCACCCTTCAACTAGCGGGGGGCACAGATACGCAGTATTTT. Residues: CASTLQLAGGTDTQYF.

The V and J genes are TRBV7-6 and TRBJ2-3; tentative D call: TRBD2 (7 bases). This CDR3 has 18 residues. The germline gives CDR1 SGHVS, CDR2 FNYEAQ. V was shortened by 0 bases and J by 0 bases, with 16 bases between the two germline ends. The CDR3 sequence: CASSLAGGLSRSTDTQYF. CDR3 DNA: TGTGCCAGCAGCTTAGCGGGGGGGCTAAGTCGGAGCACAGATACGCAGTATTTT.

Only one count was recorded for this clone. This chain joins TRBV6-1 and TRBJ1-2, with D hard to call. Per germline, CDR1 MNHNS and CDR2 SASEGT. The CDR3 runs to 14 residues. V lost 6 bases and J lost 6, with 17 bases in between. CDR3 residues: CASRETGGPNGYTF. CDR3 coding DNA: TGTGCCAGCAGAGAGACTGGAGGCCCCAATGGCTACACCTTC.